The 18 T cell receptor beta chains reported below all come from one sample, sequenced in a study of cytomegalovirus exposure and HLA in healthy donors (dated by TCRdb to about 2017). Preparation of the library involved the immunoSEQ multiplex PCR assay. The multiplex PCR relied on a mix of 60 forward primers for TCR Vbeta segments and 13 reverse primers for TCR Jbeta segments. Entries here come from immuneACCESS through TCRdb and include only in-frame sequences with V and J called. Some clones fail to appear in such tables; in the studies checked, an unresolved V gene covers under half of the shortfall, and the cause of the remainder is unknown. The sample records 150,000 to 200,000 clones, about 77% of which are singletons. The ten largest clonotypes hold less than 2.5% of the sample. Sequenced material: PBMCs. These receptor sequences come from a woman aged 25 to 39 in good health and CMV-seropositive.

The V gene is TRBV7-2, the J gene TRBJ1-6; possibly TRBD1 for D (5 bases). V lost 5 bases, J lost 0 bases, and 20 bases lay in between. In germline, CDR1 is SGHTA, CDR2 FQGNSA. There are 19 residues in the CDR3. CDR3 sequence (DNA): TGTGCCAGCAGCCCACTTCAGGGATTCCCCAGCTCCTATAATTCACCCCTCCACTTT. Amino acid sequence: CASSPLQGFPSSYNSPLHF.

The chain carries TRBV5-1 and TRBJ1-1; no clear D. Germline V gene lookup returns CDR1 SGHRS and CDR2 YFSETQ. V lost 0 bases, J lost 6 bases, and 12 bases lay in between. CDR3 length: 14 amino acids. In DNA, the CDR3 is TGCGCCAGCAGCTTGGCCAGCGGGGTATCTGAAGCTTTCTTT. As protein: CASSLASGVSEAFF.

This chain's CDR3 is CASEIPRDTQYF. The CDR3 DNA reads as TGTGCCAGCGAAATACCGCGGGATACGCAGTATTTT. V gene TRBV7-9 combines with J gene TRBJ2-3; D not resolved. Germline-derived CDR1 and CDR2 are SEHNR and FQNEAQ (reference sequence). V was trimmed by 8 bases and J by 6 bases, leaving 12 bases between them. The CDR3 runs to 12 residues.

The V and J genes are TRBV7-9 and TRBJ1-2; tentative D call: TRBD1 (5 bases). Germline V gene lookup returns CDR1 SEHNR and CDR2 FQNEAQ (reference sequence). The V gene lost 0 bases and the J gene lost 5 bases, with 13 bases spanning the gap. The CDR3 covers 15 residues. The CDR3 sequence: CASSLAGGEGYGYTF. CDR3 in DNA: TGTGCCAGCAGCTTAGCGGGGGGAGAGGGTTATGGCTACACCTTC.

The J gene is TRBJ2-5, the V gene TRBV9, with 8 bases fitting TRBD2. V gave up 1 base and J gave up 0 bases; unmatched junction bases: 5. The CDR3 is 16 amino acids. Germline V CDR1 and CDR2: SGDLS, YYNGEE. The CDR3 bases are TGTGCCAGCAGCGTAAAGGCGGGGGGTAACCAAGAGACCCAGTACTTC. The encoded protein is CASSVKAGGNQETQYF.

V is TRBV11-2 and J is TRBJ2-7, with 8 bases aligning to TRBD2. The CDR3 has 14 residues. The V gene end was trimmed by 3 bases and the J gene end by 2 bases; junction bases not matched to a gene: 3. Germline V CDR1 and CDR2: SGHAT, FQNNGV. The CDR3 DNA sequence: TGTGCCAGCAGCTTCGGGGGGGCCCCCTACGAGCAGTACTTC. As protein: CASSFGGAPYEQYF.

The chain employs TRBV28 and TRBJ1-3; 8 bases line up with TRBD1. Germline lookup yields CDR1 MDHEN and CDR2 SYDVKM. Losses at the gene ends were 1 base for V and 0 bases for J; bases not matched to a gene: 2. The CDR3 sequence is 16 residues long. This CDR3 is CASSLYGTGSGNTIYF. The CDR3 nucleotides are TGTGCCAGCAGTTTATACGGGACAGGCTCTGGAAACACCATATATTTT.

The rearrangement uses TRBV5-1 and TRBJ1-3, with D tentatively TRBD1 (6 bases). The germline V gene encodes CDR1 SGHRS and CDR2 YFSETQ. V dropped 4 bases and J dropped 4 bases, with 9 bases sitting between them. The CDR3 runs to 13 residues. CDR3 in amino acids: CASSAGQGNTIYF. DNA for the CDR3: TGCGCCAGCAGCGCCGGACAGGGAAACACCATATATTTT.

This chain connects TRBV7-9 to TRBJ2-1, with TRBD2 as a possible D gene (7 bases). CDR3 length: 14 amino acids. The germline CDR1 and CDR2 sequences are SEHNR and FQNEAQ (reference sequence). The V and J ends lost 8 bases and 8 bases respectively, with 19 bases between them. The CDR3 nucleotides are TGTGCCAGCGTTTGGGGGGGCACTAGGTATGAGCAGTTCTTC. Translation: CASVWGGTRYEQFF.

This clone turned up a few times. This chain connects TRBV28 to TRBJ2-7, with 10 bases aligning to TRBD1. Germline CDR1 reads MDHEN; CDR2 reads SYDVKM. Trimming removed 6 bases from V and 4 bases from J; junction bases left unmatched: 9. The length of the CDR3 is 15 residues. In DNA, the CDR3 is TGTGCCAGCAGCGAAGGGACAGGGGATGGATACGAGCAGTACTTC. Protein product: CASSEGTGDGYEQYF.

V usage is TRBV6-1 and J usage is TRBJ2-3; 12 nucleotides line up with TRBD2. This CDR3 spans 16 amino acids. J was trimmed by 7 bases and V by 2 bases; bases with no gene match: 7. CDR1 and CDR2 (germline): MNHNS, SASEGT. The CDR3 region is CASSEPPSGGANTQYF. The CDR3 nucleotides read TGTGCCAGCAGTGAACCGCCTAGCGGGGGGGCAAATACGCAGTATTTT.

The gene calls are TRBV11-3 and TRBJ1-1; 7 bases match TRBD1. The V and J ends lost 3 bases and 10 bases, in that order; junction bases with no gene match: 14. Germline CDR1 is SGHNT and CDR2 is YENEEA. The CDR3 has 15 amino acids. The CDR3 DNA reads TGTGCCAGCAGCTTGGGACAGACACCACCTATGAGAGCTTTCTTT. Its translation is CASSLGQTPPMRAFF. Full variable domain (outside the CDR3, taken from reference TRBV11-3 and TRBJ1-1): EAGVVQSPRYKIIEKKQPVAFWCNPISGHNTLYWYLQNLGQGPELLIRYENEEAVDDSQLPKDRFSAERLKGVDSTLKIQPAELGDSAVYLCASSLGQTPPMRAFFGQGTRLTVV.

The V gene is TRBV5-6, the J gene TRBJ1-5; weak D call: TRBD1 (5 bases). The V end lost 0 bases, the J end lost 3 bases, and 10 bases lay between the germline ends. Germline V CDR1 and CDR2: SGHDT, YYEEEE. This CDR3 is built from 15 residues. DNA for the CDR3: TGTGCCAGCAGCTTGGCCCAGGGCCTCAATCAGCCCCAGCATTTT. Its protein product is CASSLAQGLNQPQHF.

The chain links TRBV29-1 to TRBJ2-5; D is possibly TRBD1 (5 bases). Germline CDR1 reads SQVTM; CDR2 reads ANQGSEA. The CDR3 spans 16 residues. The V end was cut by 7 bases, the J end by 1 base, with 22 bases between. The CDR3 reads CSALSPQGAIQETQYF. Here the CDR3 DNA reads TGCAGCGCCCTAAGCCCCCAGGGCGCTATCCAAGAGACCCAGTACTTC. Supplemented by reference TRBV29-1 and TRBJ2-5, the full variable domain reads SAVISQKPSRDICQRGTSLTIQCQVDSQVTMMFWYRQQPGQSLTLIATANQGSEATYESGFVIDKFPISRPNLTFSTLTVSNMSPEDSSIYLCSALSPQGAIQETQYFGPGTRLLVL.

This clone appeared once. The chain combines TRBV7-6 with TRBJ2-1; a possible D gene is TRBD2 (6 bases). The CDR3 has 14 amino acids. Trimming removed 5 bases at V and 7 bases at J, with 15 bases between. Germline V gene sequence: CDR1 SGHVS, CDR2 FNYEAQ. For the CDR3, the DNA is TGTGCCAGCAGCCTCGCGGAGGGACCGAATGAGCAGTTCTTC. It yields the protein CASSLAEGPNEQFF.

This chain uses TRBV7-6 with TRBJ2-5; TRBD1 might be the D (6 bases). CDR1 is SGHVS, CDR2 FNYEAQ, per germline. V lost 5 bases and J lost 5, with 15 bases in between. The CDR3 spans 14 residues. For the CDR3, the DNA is TGTGCCAGCAGCCCCCCGGACAGTGGGGAGACCCAGTACTTC. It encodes CASSPPDSGETQYF.

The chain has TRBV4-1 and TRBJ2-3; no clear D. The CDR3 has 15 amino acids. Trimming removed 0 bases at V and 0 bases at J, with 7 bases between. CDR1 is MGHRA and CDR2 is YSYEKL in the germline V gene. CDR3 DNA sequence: TGCGCCAGCAGCCAAGAGGGCAGAAGCACAGATACGCAGTATTTT. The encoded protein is CASSQEGRSTDTQYF.

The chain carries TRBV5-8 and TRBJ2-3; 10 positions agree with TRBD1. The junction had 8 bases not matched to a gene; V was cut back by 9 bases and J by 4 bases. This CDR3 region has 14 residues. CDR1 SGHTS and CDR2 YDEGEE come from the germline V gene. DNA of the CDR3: TGTGCCACCAACAGGGACAGGGGCGCAGATACGCAGTATTTT. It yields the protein CATNRDRGADTQYF.